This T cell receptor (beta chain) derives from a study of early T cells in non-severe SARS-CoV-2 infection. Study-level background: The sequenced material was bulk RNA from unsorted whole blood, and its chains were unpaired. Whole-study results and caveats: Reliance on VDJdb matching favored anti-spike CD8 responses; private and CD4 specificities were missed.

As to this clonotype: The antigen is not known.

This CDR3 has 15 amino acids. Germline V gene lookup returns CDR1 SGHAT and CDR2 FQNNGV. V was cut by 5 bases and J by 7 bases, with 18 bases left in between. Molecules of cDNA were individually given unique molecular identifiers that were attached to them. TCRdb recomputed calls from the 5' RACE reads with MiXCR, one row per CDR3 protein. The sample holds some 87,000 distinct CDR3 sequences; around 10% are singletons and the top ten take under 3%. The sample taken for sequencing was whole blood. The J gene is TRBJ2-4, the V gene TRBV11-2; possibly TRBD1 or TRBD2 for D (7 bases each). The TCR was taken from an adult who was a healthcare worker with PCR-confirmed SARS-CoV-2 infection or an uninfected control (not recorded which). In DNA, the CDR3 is TGTGCCAGCAGCCCCCAGGGGGGGCTAGGGAACATTCAGTACTTC. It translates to CASSPQGGLGNIQYF.